The rows below give T cell receptor beta chains drawn from one sample of a study of post-analysis software for immune sequencing data. TCRdb recomputed calls from the PCR reads with MiXCR, one row per CDR3 protein. This sample carries about 820,000 distinct CDR3 sequences, approximately 57% of them seen once, and the ten largest clones take 4% to 5.5%. The sequenced sample was blood. These receptors came from a girl aged 10 to 17 with multiple sclerosis. CDR3s include the opening cysteine and the closing phenylalanine or tryptophan. Each record gives: CDR3 DNA, CDR3 protein, CDR3 length, J gene, V gene, clone size, D gene. The D gene is left open where the match is weak. Only some rows state a clone size, as once, few, many or a class for expanded clones.

TGTGCCAGCAGTCTGGGGACAGGCATGGCCTACGAGCAGTACTTC CASSLGTGMAYEQYF 15 TRBJ2-7 TRBV12-3/TRBV12-4 few TRBD1
TGCGCCAGCAGCTTGGCCGGCAGCCAAATCTCCTACAATGAGCAGTTCTTC CASSLAGSQISYNEQFF 17 TRBJ2-1 TRBV5-1 NA NA
TGTGCCAGCAGTTTAAAAAGTGGTCAGCCCCAGCATTTT CASSLKSGQPQHF 13 TRBJ1-5 TRBV27 few NA
TGTGCCAGCAGCCAAGGGACTTTCACAGATACGCAGTATTTT CASSQGTFTDTQYF 14 TRBJ2-3 TRBV4-2 NA NA
TGTGCCAGCAGCCCCACCCGGGTGGGGGCAGGAAATGAGCAGTTCTTC CASSPTRVGAGNEQFF 16 TRBJ2-1 TRBV9 NA NA
TGTGCCAGCAGCTTAGCGTTGGGGGGGAACAATGAGCAGTTCTTC CASSLALGGNNEQFF 15 TRBJ2-1 TRBV7-2 few TRBD2
TGCGCCAGCAGCCAACATATGTGGGACTACCTAGAGGAGACCCAGTACTTC CASSQHMWDYLEETQYF 17 TRBJ2-5 TRBV4-1 NA TRBD2
TGTGCCAGCGAGACTAGCGGGGGGCGGACCTACGAGCAGTACTTC CASETSGGRTYEQYF 15 TRBJ2-7 TRBV6-1 NA TRBD2
TGTGCCACCAGCAGACCGGGCTCTGCCTATGGCTACACCTTC CATSRPGSAYGYTF 14 TRBJ1-2 TRBV15 few NA
TGCAGTGCTCCGACTAGCGGGAGCCCCGGGGAGACCCGGTACTTC CSAPTSGSPGETRYF 15 TRBJ2-5 TRBV20-1 NA TRBD2